This T cell receptor (beta chain) was captured in a study of blood T cell repertoires in COVID-19 (dated by TCRdb to about 2020). At the level of the whole study: Collaborator samples came from the United States, Italy and Spain and covered acute and convalescent phases of COVID-19. The prospective study material was composed of cDNA or gDNA derived from T cells, B-cell-depleted T cells, or PBMCs. Deeply sampled blood TCRbeta repertoires from subjects exposed to, actively infected with, or recovered from COVID-19 were included in the dataset. The repertoires were released in a freely available public database intended as a resource for research on the immune response to SARS-CoV-2. The samples were drawn from two sources: the first 160 participants of the ongoing ImmuneRACE study, and 950 to 1,500 subjects contributed by 6 global collaborators. A de-identified subject ID, COVID-19 status, age in years and sex were almost always included in the sample metadata. Where available, HLA class I and class II types were obtained from metadata supplied by the sample provider rather than from assay-based typing. The research as a whole found: How much clinical and demographic metadata was included differed by source and by participant, and the metadata was provided uncurated.

Comment on this clone: This clone's antigen is unknown. No much larger clonotype is one base removed from it; base qualities were not supplied.

Whole blood was collected in K2EDTA tubes by collaborating institutions according to the institutions' own protocols. Collaborator samples were shipped for TCRbeta analysis as frozen whole blood, isolated PBMCs, or DNA extracted from either sample type. The CDR3 spans 15 residues, from the cysteine through the phenylalanine. Only the CDR3 DNA stays, 45 bases, in frame from base 1. CDR1 and CDR2 were assigned from the germline V gene (reference sequence) as SGHKS and YYEKEE. The germline V end is reduced by 3 bases and the J end by 7 bases; junction bases left unmatched: 10. TCRbeta CDR3 regions were amplified from genomic DNA by means of the immunoSEQ Assay, a bias-controlled multiplex PCR. The authors processed their data as follows. The number of nucleated cells in each sample was estimated by amplification of reference gene primers within the assay. To quantify the absolute abundance of each unique TCRbeta CDR3 rearrangement, sequence reads were collapsed and filtered. For each sample, productive Simpson clonality was calculated as the square root of Simpson's diversity index across productive rearrangements. The clones in this table, taken by TCRdb from immuneACCESS, are in-frame only. Not every clone is retained; where verified, under half of the shortfall comes from an unresolved V gene, and the cause of the rest is unknown. That table gives V, J and clone size, and the DNA gave D and trimming. The sample data list 5,500 to 7,500 clones, and around 89% of these were observed just once. Around 8% of the sample is in the top ten clones.

The source material was peripheral blood. Here the chain combines TRBV5-5 and TRBJ2-7; a stretch of 10 junction bases matches TRBD2. The sequence came from a human donor in a cohort sampled during active COVID-19. The donor label of this sample is uncertain. The CDR3 region: CASSSKREGLWEQYF. Here is the DNA: TGTGCCAGCAGCTCCAAGCGGGAGGGCCTTTGGGAGCAGTACTTC.